These 11 T cell receptor beta chains came from one sample sequenced in a study of blood T cell repertoires in COVID-19. Using immunoSEQ multiplex PCR, the repertoire was profiled, and TCRdb retains in-frame clones only, with some absent. The table lists about 160,000 clones, about four fifths of them singletons, with around 8.1% in the top ten. The sample consisted of peripheral blood. These receptors all stem from a woman in her sixties or seventies with COVID-19, enrolled during active disease.

This chain uses TRBV19 with TRBJ1-4; 7 nucleotides agree with TRBD1. Germline loops: CDR1 LNHDA, CDR2 SQIVND (reference sequence). J lost 7 bases, V lost 4 bases, and 6 bases had no gene match. The CDR3 is made up of 14 amino acids. The CDR3 DNA reads as TGTGCCAGTAGTACGACAGGGAGAACTGAAAAACTGTTTTTT. Translated: CASSTTGRTEKLFF. Together with reference TRBV19 and TRBJ1-4, the CDR3 gives the full variable domain: DGGITQSPKYLFRKEGQNVTLSCEQNLNHDAMYWYRQDPGQGLRLIYYSQIVNDFQKGDIAEGYSVSREKKESFPLTVTSAQKNPTAFYLCASSTTGRTEKLFFGSGTQLSVL.

This clone was observed a few times. The V call is TRBV4-3, the J call TRBJ2-1; 10 bases map to TRBD2. CDR3 size: 16 residues. Germline V gene sequence: CDR1 LGHNA, CDR2 YSLEER. J was trimmed by 0 bases and V by 1 base; bases with no gene match: 0. CDR3 bases: TGCGCCAGCAGCCAAGCTAGCGGGAGCTCCTACAATGAGCAGTTCTTC. This gives the protein CASSQASGSSYNEQFF.

Here the CDR3 DNA reads TGTGCCAGCAGCCATTCGGGACTAGCGGGAGCCGGGGAGCTGTTTTTT. It translates to CASSHSGLAGAGELFF. V usage is TRBV11-1 and J usage is TRBJ2-2; 14 bases agree with TRBD2. CDR3 length: 16 residues. Per germline, CDR1 SGHAT and CDR2 FQDESV (reference sequence). V shed 5 bases, J shed 6 bases, and the junction held 5 bases outside the gene matches.

The rearrangement links TRBV3-1 (or the pseudogene TRBV3-2) to TRBJ2-1, with a weak D call TRBD1 (6 bases). The V and J ends lost 4 bases and 10 bases respectively, with 8 bases between them. Germline V gives CDR1 LGHDT, CDR2 YNNKEL (reference sequence). This CDR3 has 11 amino acids. CDR3 sequence (DNA): TGTGCCAGCAGCCGTGGGACAGAGCAGTTCTTC. The encoded protein is CASSRGTEQFF.

The chain carries TRBV11-3 and TRBJ1-4, with TRBD1 as a possible D gene (5 bases). Germline V lookup: CDR1 SGHNT, CDR2 YENEEA. This CDR3 has 16 residues. V was cut by 3 bases and J by 3 bases, with 14 bases left in between. CDR3 nucleotide sequence: TGTGCCAGCAGCTTCTCCTCCAGGGTAGCTAATGAAAAACTGTTTTTT. Translating gives CASSFSSRVANEKLFF.

The chain recombines TRBV9 with TRBJ2-1; D gene ambiguous. The CDR3 contains 11 residues. CDR1 SGDLS and CDR2 YYNGEE come from the germline V gene. V lost 4 bases to trimming and J lost 5 bases, with 4 bases between them. The DNA of the CDR3 is TGTGCCAGCAGCTCTAACAATGAGCAGTTCTTC. As protein: CASSSNNEQFF. The full variable domain, in which reference TRBV9 and TRBJ2-1 provide the parts outside the CDR3, is DSGVTQTPKHLITATGQRVTLRCSPRSGDLSVYWYQQSLDQGLQFLIQYYNGEERAKGNILERFSAQQFPDLHSELNLSSLELGDSALYFCASSSNNEQFFGPGTRLTVL.

V and J are TRBV9 and TRBJ2-2; TRBD2 matches at 7 bases. Germline V lookup: CDR1 SGDLS, CDR2 YYNGEE. This CDR3 comprises 16 residues. The trim removed 2 bases at V and 4 bases at J, leaving 8 bases unmatched. The DNA for the CDR3 is TGTGCCAGCAGCGTTACTTCAGGCGGGGGCACCGGGGAGCTGTTTTTT. This gives the protein CASSVTSGGGTGELFF.

This clone was observed a handful of times. This chain uses TRBV12-3 or TRBV12-4 with TRBJ2-2; D call uncertain. V was shortened by 11 bases and J by 3 bases, with 13 bases between the two germline ends. The CDR3 extends over 13 amino acids. The DNA for the CDR3 is TGTGCCGGCTCTGGTTCCGACACCGGGGAGCTGTTTTTT. Translated, it gives CAGSGSDTGELFF.

This clone is classed as medium-sized. The chain links TRBV6-5 to TRBJ1-2; tentative D call: TRBD1 (5 bases). V shed 2 bases and J shed 8 bases, with 15 bases lying between them. Per germline, CDR1 MNHEY and CDR2 SVGAGI. This CDR3 contains 14 residues. CDR3 sequence reads: CASSYQGGAEGYTF. The CDR3 DNA reads as TGTGCCAGCAGTTACCAGGGCGGGGCGGAGGGCTACACCTTC.

The chain employs TRBV6-1 and TRBJ1-3; D unclear. V lost 2 bases and J lost 0, with 8 bases in between. The CDR3 contains 15 residues. Per germline, CDR1 MNHNS and CDR2 SASEGT. The CDR3 nucleotides are TGTGCCAGCAGTGAAATGAGCACCTCTGGAAACACCATATATTTT. Translating it yields CASSEMSTSGNTIYF.

About this clone itself: An end of the junction does not agree with germline; a read error may underlie this. V and J are TRBV7-9 and TRBJ1-4; D not certain. The CDR3 sequence is 13 residues long. CDR1 and CDR2 from the germline V gene are SEHNR and FQNEAQ (reference sequence). Here the CDR3 reads CASSRGTSEKLFF. The CDR3 DNA follows: TGTGCCAGCAGCCGGGGAACTAGTGAAAAACTGTTTTTT.